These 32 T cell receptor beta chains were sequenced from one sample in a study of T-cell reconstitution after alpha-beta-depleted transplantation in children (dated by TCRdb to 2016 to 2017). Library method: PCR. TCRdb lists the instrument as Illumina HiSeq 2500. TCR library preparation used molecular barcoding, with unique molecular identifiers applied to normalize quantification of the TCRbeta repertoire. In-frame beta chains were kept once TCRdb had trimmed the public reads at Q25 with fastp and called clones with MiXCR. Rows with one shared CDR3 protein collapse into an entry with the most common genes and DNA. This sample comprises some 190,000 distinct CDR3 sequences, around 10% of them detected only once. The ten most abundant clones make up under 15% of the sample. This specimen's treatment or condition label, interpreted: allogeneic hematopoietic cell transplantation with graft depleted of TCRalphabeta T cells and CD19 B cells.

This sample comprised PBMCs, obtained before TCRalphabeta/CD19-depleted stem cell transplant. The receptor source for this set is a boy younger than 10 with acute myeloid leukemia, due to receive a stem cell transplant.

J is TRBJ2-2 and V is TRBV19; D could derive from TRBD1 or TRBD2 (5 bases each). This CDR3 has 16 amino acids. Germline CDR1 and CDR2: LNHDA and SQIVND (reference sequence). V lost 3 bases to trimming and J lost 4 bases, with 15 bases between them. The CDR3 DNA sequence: TGTGCCAGTAGTATCAAAGGACCTGGGGGCACCGGGGAGCTGTTTTTT. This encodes CASSIKGPGGTGELFF.

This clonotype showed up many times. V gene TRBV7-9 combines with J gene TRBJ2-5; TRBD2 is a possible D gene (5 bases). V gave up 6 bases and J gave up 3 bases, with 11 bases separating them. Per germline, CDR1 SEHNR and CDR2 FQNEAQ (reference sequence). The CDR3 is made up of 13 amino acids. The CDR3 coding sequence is TGTGCCAGCAGTTTCACAGCGGAAGAGACCCAGTACTTC. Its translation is CASSFTAEETQYF. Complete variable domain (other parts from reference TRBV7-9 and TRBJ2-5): DTGVSQNPRHKITKRGQNVTFRCDPISEHNRLYWYRQTLGQGPEFLTYFQNEAQLEKSRLLSDRFSAERPKGSFSTLEIQRTEQGDSAMYLCASSFTAEETQYFGPGTRLLVL.

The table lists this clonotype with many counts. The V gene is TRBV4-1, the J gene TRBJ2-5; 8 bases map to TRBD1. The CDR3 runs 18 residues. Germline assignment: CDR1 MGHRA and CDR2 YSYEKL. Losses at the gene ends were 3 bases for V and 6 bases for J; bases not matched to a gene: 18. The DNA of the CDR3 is TGCGCCAGCAGCCACATCTACCTCCCGGGACAGGTGATGAAGACCCAGTACTTC. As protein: CASSHIYLPGQVMKTQYF.

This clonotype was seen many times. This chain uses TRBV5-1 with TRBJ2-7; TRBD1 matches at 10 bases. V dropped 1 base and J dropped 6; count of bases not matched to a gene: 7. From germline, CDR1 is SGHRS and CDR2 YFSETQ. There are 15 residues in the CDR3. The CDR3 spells CASSLWGTGVSEQYF. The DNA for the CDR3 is TGCGCCAGCAGCTTGTGGGGGACAGGGGTCTCCGAGCAGTACTTC.

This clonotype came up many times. The CDR3 sequence: CASSLPNEKLFF. DNA of the CDR3: TGCGCCAGCAGCCTCCCAAATGAAAAACTGTTTTTT. The chain has TRBV5-1 and TRBJ1-4; D unresolved. The germline gives CDR1 SGHRS, CDR2 YFSETQ. With 4 bases removed from V and 5 bases from J, the gap between germline ends came to 6 bases. The CDR3 loop spans 12 amino acids.

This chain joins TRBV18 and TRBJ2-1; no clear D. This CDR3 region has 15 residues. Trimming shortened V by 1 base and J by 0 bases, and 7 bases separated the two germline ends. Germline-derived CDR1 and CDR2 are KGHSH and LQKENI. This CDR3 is CASSPLDGSYNEQFF. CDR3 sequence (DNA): TGTGCCAGCTCACCACTCGACGGCTCCTACAATGAGCAGTTCTTC.

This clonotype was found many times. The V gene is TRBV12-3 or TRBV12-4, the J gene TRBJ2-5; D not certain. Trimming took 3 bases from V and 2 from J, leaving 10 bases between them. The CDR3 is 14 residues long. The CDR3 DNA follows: TGTGCCAGCAGTTTCCGAAAGCTTCAAGAGACCCAGTACTTC. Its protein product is CASSFRKLQETQYF.

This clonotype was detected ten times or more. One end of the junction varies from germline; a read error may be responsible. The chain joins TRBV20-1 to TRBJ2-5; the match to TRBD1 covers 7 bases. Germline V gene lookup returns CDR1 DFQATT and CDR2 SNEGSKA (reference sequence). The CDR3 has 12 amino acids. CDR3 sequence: CSARDRDSPMDF. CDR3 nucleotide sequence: TGCAGTGCTAGAGATAGGGACAGCCCTATGGACTTC.

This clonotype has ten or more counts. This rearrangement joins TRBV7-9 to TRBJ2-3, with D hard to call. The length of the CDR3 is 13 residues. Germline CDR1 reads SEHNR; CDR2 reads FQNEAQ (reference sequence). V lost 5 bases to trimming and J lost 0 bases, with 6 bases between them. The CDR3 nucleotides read TGTGCCAGCAGCAGAGGTAGCACAGATACGCAGTATTTT. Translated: CASSRGSTDTQYF.

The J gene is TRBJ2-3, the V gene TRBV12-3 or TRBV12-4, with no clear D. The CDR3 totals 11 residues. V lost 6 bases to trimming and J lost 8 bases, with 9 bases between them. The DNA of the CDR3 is TGTGCCAGCAGCATCATAGGTACGCAGTATTTT. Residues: CASSIIGTQYF.

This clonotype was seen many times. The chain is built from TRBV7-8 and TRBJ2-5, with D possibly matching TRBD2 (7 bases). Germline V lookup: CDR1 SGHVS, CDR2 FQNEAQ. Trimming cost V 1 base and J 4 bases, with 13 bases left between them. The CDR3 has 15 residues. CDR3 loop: CASSLVGGGGETQYF. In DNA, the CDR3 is TGTGCCAGCAGCTTAGTAGGGGGAGGGGGAGAGACCCAGTACTTC.

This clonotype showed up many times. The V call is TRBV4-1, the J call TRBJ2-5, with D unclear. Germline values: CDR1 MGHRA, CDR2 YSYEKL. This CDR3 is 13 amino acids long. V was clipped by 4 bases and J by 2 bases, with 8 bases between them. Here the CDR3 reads CASSLAVQETQYF. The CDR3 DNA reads TGCGCCAGCAGCCTCGCTGTGCAAGAGACCCAGTACTTC.

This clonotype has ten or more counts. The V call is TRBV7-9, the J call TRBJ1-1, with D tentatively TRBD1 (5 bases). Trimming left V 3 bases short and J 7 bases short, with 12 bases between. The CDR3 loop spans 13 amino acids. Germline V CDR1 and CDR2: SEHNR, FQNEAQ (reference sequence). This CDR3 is CASSLGQGGEAFF. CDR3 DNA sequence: TGTGCCAGCAGCTTGGGGCAGGGAGGTGAAGCTTTCTTT.

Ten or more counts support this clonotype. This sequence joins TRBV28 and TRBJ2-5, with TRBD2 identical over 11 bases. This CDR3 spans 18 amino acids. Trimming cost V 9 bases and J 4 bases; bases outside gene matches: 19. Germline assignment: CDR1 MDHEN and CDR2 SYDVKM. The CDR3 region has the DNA TGTGCCAGTTTAACCGGACGACTAGCGGGAACGCGTAGAGAGACCCAGTACTTC. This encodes CASLTGRLAGTRRETQYF.

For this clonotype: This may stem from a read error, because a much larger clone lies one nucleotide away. DNA for the CDR3: TGCGCCAGCAGCTGGACACTAGCGGGAGGCGAGGAGCTGTTTTTT. Protein product: CASSWTLAGGEELFF. This chain joins TRBV5-1 and TRBJ2-2; 12 bases fit TRBD2. From germline, CDR1 is SGHRS and CDR2 YFSETQ. This CDR3 comprises 15 residues. V gave up 3 bases and J gave up 10 bases; unmatched junction bases: 7.

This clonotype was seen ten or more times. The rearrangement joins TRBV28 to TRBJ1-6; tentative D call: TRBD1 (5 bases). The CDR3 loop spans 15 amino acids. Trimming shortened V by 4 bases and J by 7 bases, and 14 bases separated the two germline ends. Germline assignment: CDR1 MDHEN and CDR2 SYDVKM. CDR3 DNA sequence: TGTGCCAGCAGTTCCTTTGCAGGGAGAAATTCACCCCTCCACTTT. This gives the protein CASSSFAGRNSPLHF.

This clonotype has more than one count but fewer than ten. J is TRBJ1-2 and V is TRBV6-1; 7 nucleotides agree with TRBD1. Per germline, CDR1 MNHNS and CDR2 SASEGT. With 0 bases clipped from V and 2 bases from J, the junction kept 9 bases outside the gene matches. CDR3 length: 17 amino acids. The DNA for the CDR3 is TGTGCCAGCAGTGAAGCGCCCGACAGGGAGGTAAACTATGGCTACACCTTC. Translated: CASSEAPDREVNYGYTF.

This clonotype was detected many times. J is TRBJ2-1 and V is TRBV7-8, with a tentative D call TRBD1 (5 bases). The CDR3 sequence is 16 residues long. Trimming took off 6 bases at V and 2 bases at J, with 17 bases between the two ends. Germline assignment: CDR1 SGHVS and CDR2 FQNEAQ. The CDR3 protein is CASRPLGREAYNEQFF. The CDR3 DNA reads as TGTGCCAGCAGACCCCTAGGCAGGGAAGCCTACAATGAGCAGTTCTTC.

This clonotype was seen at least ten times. The CDR3 DNA is TGCGCCAGCAGCGCGGCCAGGGGCTTGGAGACCCAGTACTTC. It translates to CASSAARGLETQYF. This rearrangement joins TRBV5-1 to TRBJ2-5, with TRBD1 as a possible D gene (6 bases). Germline assignment: CDR1 SGHRS and CDR2 YFSETQ. The CDR3 is 14 residues long. The ends were cut back, 4 bases at V and 5 bases at J, with 15 bases in the middle.

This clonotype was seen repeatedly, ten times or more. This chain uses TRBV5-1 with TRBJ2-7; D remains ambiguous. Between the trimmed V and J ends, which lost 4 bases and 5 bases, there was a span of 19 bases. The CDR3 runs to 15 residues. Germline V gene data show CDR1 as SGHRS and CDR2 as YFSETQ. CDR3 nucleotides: TGCGCCAGCAGCCCCGGCGCTAGGTCCCGAGACGAGCAGTACTTC. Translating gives CASSPGARSRDEQYF. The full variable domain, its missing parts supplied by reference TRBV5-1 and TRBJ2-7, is KAGVTQTPRYLIKTRGQQVTLSCSPISGHRSVSWYQQTPGQGLQFLFEYFSETQRNKGNFPGRFSGRQFSNSRSEMNVSTLELGDSALYLCASSPGARSRDEQYFGPGTRLTVT.

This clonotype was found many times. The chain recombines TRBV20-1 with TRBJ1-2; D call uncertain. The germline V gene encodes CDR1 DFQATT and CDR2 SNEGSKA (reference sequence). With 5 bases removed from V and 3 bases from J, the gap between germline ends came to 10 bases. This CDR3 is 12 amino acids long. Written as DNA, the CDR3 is TGCAGTGCTCTCACAGAGGACTATGGCTACACCTTC. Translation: CSALTEDYGYTF.

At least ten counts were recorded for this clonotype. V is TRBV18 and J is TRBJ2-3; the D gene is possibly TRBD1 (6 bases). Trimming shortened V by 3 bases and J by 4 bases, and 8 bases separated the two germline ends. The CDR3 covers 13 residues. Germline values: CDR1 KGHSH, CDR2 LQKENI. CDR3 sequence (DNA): TGTGCCAGCTCACCCAGGACAGCAGATACGCAGTATTTT. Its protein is CASSPRTADTQYF.

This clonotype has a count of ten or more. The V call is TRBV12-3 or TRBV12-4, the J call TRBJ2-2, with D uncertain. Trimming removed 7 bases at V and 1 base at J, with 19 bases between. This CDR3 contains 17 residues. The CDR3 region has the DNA TGTGCCAGCACCAAAGACCCACAGACCATGAACACCGGGGAGCTGTTTTTT. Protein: CASTKDPQTMNTGELFF.

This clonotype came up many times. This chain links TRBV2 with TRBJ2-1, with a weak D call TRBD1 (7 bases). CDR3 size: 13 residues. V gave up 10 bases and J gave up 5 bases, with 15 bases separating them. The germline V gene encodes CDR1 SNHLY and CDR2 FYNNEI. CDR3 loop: CANNQGGDNEQFF. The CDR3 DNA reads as TGTGCCAACAATCAGGGGGGCGACAATGAGCAGTTCTTC.

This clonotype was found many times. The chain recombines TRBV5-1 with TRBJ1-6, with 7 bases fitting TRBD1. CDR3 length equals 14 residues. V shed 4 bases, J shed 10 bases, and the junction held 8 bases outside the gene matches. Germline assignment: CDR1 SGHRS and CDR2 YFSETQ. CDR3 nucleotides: TGCGCCAGCAGCACCGACAGGGTAGACTCACCCCTCCACTTT. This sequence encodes CASSTDRVDSPLHF.

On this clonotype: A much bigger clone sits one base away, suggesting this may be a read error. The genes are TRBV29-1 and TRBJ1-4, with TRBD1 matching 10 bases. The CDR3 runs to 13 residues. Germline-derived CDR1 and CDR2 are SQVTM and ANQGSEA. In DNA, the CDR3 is TGCAGCGTGACAGGGGGCTCGAATGAAAAACCGTTTTTT. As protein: CSVTGGSNEKPFF.

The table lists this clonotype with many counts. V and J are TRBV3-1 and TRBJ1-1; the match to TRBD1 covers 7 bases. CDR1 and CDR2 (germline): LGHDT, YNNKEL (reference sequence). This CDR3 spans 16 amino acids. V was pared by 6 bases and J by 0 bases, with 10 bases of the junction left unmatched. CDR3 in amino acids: CASSFTTGTMNTEAFF. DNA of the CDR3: TGTGCCAGCAGTTTTACGACAGGGACCATGAACACTGAAGCTTTCTTT.

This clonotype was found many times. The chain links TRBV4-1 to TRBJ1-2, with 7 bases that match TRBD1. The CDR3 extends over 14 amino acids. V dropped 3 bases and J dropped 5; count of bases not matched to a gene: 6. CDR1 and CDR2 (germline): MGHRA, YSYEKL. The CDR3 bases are TGCGCCAGCAGCCAGATCAGGGGGGATTATGGCTACACCTTC. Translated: CASSQIRGDYGYTF.

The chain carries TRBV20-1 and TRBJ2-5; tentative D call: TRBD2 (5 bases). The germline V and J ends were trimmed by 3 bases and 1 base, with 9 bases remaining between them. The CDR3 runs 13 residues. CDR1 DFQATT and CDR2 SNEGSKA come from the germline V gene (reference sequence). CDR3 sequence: CSASPSGQETQYF. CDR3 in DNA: TGCAGTGCTAGCCCCAGCGGCCAAGAGACCCAGTACTTC.

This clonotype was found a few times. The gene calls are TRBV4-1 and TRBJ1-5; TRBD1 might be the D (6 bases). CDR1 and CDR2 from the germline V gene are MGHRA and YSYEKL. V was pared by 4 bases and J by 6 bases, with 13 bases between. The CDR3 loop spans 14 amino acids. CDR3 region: CASSRGQGSQPQHF. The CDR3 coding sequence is TGCGCCAGCAGCCGGGGGCAGGGGAGTCAGCCCCAGCATTTT.

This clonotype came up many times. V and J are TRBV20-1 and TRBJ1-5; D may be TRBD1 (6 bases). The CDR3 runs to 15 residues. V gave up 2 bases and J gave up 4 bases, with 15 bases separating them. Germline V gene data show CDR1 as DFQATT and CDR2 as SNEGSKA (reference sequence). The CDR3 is CSARSGESPNQPQHF. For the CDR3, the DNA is TGCAGTGCTAGATCAGGGGAATCTCCTAATCAGCCCCAGCATTTT.

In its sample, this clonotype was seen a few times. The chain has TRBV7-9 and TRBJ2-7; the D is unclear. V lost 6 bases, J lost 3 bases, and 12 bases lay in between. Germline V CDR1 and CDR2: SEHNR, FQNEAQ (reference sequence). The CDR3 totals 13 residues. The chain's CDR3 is CASSYSTDYEQYV. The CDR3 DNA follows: TGTGCCAGCAGTTATTCGACCGACTACGAGCAGTACGTC.